The rows below give T cell receptor beta chains drawn from one sample of a study of blood T cell repertoires in COVID-19. The data were produced by immunoSEQ multiplex PCR, yet TCRdb's version contains in-frame clones alone and is incomplete. Altogether hundreds of thousands of clones are present, around 86% being singletons, with the ten largest covering about 1.7%. The sample taken for sequencing was PBMCs or T cells enriched from blood (not recorded which). Every receptor here comes from a man in his forties who had recovered from COVID-19. Both conserved end residues are part of each CDR3.

V: TRBV18
CDR3: CASSPQSGRTGELFF

V: TRBV6-7
CDR3: CASSYPKRGLPWYEQYF

V: TRBV6-5
CDR3: CASSYARGGLFEAFF

V: TRBV25-1
CDR3: CASSEEGWGNQPQHF

V: TRBV7-3
CDR3: CASSKGQGWTGELFF

V: TRBV15
CDR3: CATSRGGGSQNSPLHF

V: TRBV5-4
CDR3: CASSFQGEDTQYF

V: TRBV7-8
CDR3: CASSPKRFSYEQYF

V: TRBV4-2
CDR3: CASSQQRGPSYNEQFF

V: TRBV30
CDR3: CACDRGRTGNTIYF

V: TRBV3-1/TRBV3-2
CDR3: CASSPGTATEAFF

V: TRBV5-6
CDR3: CASSRGQGEKLFF

V: TRBV5-4
CDR3: CASSWGGLAGRETQYF

V: TRBV18
CDR3: CASSPELDRGLDGYTF

V: TRBV27
CDR3: CASSLSPGAHGYTF

V: TRBV5-1
CDR3: CASSWALGGQETQYF

V: TRBV5-1
CDR3: CASSLGASDEKLFF

V: TRBV7-2
CDR3: CASSLSGGVGSPLHF

V: TRBV3-1/TRBV3-2
CDR3: CASSRNLAGGPDTQYF

V: TRBV2
CDR3: CARSPPLNTEAFF

V: TRBV28
CDR3: CASSEGTGGPGNTIYF

V: TRBV27
CDR3: CASSLFTVQGPSSPYNEQFF

V: TRBV5-1
CDR3: CASSAPGGRNEQYF

V: TRBV7-2
CDR3: CASSLASGRGTDTQYF

V: TRBV12-3/TRBV12-4
CDR3: CASSQGLYGYTF

V: TRBV3-1/TRBV3-2
CDR3: CASSLDRGDTEAFF

V: TRBV6-5
CDR3: CASSLDRGLGNTIYF

V: TRBV9
CDR3: CASSSQDRVETQYF

V: TRBV5-6
CDR3: CASSWRDTQYF

V: TRBV6-1
CDR3: CASSESHRGYDEQYF

V: TRBV29-1
CDR3: CSVETFLLGTLPSSEQFF

V: TRBV27
CDR3: CASSPLPQGSYEQYF

V: TRBV5-1
CDR3: CASSLGQGVSAEAFF

V: TRBV6-5
CDR3: CASTIPGANYGYTF

V: TRBV7-2
CDR3: CASSFSRRASHYGYTF

V: TRBV18
CDR3: CASSRSELAIGYTF

V: TRBV18
CDR3: CASSPQVGQGSRGYTF

V: TRBV5-1
CDR3: CASSPGTSGSNREQYF

V: TRBV6-5
CDR3: CASSSRGDRQYGQYF

V: TRBV4-2
CDR3: CASSSSLGENEKLFF

V: TRBV19
CDR3: CASRIGSSGNTIYF

V: TRBV4-1
CDR3: CASRPTGGPNYNEQFF

V: TRBV20-1
CDR3: CSASPGDRGEKLFF

V: TRBV19
CDR3: CASRGIRDTNQPQHF

V: TRBV7-8
CDR3: CASSRRLAGAHEQYF

V: TRBV4-1
CDR3: CASGSPWRERSYEQYF

V: TRBV9
CDR3: CASSGGGQGFNQPQHF

V: TRBV4-1
CDR3: CASSQEGGVALSGNTIYF

V: TRBV2
CDR3: CASTNPRQGAREQYF

V: TRBV13
CDR3: CASSLRQGAGEQYF

V: TRBV7-2
CDR3: CASSLVDSQETQYF

V: TRBV29-1
CDR3: CSVERQAPEAFF

V: TRBV4-1
CDR3: CASSQDFRGGVISYEQYF

V: TRBV5-1
CDR3: CASSFDLQETQYF